The sequence of this TCR beta chain was determined in a study of blood T cell repertoires in COVID-19. Study-level background: COVID-19 samples collected from the United States, Italy and Spain covered acute and convalescent phases. T cells, B-cell-depleted T cells, or PBMCs provided the cDNA or gDNA that served as material.

CDR3 length equals 16 residues. From germline, CDR1 is SGHAT and CDR2 FQNNGV. V shed 0 bases, J shed 0 bases, and the junction held 2 bases outside the gene matches. Libraries were prepared by immunoSEQ multiplex PCR; TCRdb keeps only in-frame clonotypes and omits some of them. The data contain more than 250,000 clones, approximately 88% of them singletons. This study enrolled people aged roughly 18 to 90 from about 26 US geographic areas. Cohorts were assigned according to the clinical history that participants reported. This TCR was recovered from a woman aged 40-49 years with acute COVID-19. What was sequenced was PBMCs or T cells enriched from blood (not recorded which). V is TRBV11-2 and J is TRBJ2-1; 7 nucleotides match TRBD2. The CDR3 DNA is TGTGCCAGCAGCTTAGACCGCGGGAGCTCCTACAATGAGCAGTTCTTC. It translates to CASSLDRGSSYNEQFF.